This TCR beta chain was documented in a study of cytomegalovirus exposure and HLA in healthy donors. At the level of the study: A preliminary data release comprised 70 million to 95 million unique TCRs obtained from HLA-typed donors. Study-wide results and caveats: The CMV antigen specificity of a few CMV-associated chains was confirmed through in vitro analysis.

A remark on this clone: Its antigen is not identified.

Germline V CDR1 and CDR2: SGDLS, YYNGEE. This CDR3 is 12 amino acids long. V shed 3 bases and J 14 bases; nucleotides not matched to a gene: 4. PCR employed 60 Vbeta and 13 Jbeta primers. Measured with immunoSEQ multiplex PCR; TCRdb has only the in-frame clones, and not every one. The table has around 87,000 clones, around three quarters seen once. What was sequenced was PBMCs. This clonotype originated in a man in his forties or fifties in good health and CMV-seronegative. The chain employs TRBV9 and TRBJ2-1, with 11 nucleotides matching TRBD2. CDR3: CASSAGLAGKFF. Here the CDR3 DNA reads TGTGCCAGCAGCGCCGGACTAGCGGGCAAGTTCTTC.